The 18 T cell receptor beta chains in this list originate from one sample, sequenced in a study of T cell responses to AZD1222 COVID-19 vaccine. Measured with immunoSEQ multiplex PCR; TCRdb has only the in-frame clones, and not every one. The table lists 170,000 or so clones, just under 95% of them singletons. The sample consisted of peripheral blood, taken on day 0 of AZD1222 vaccination. The source is an adult in good health.

The rearrangement joins TRBV19 to TRBJ1-5; no reliable D call. V lost 2 bases to trimming and J lost 0 bases, with 5 bases between them. CDR3 length: 14 amino acids. CDR1 and CDR2 (germline): LNHDA, SQIVND (reference sequence). CDR3 amino acids: CASSIRFSNQPQHF. The CDR3 nucleotides are TGTGCCAGTAGTATACGGTTTAGCAATCAGCCCCAGCATTTT.

The gene calls are TRBV9 and TRBJ2-2, with D unresolved. V lost 0 bases and J 8 bases, leaving 5 bases between the germline ends. Germline V gene lookup returns CDR1 SGDLS and CDR2 YYNGEE. The CDR3 totals 12 residues. CDR3 sequence reads: CASSVVLGELFF. As DNA, the CDR3 is TGTGCCAGCAGCGTAGTCCTAGGGGAGCTGTTTTTT.

This chain joins TRBV18 and TRBJ2-7; D might be TRBD1 or TRBD2, each matching 5 bases. The germline gives CDR1 KGHSH, CDR2 LQKENI. Trimming left V 6 bases short and J 4 bases short, with 16 bases between. The CDR3 sequence is 14 residues long. DNA for the CDR3: TGTGCCAGCTCCCCGGGGACGCCTCGATACGAGCAGTACTTC. Translated: CASSPGTPRYEQYF. Using reference TRBV18 and TRBJ2-7 for the parts outside the CDR3, the full variable domain is NAGVMQNPRHLVRRRGQEARLRCSPMKGHSHVYWYRQLPEEGLKFMVYLQKENIIDESGMPKERFSAEFPKEGPSILRIQQVVRGDSAAYFCASSPGTPRYEQYFGPGTRLTVT.

In regard to this clone: Compared with germline, one end of the junction differs, possibly owing to a read error. The chain combines TRBV7-7 with TRBJ2-5, with D possibly being TRBD1 (6 bases). Germline CDR1 SSHAT, CDR2 FNYEAQ (reference sequence). The CDR3 is made up of 13 amino acids. CDR3 in amino acids: CASSPDRSETQYF. The CDR3 region has the DNA TGTGCTAGCAGCCCGGACAGATCAGAGACCCAGTACTTC.

This clone has more than one count but fewer than ten. This chain uses TRBV9 with TRBJ2-3, with 7 bases fitting TRBD2. Unmatched junction bases numbered 6, after V lost 0 bases and J lost 2 bases. CDR1 is SGDLS and CDR2 is YYNGEE in the germline V gene. The CDR3 covers 16 residues. The CDR3 is CASSVEAGRYTDTQYF. CDR3 bases: TGTGCCAGCAGCGTAGAAGCGGGGAGATACACAGATACGCAGTATTTT.

The V and J genes are TRBV4-2 and TRBJ2-7; 9 nucleotides align to TRBD2. The CDR3 is made up of 16 amino acids. The junction had 9 bases not matched to a gene; V was cut back by 1 base and J by 5 bases. CDR1 and CDR2 (germline): LGHNA, YNFKEQ. CDR3: CASSQVLGGGAHEQYF. CDR3 DNA: TGTGCCAGCAGCCAAGTTCTAGGCGGGGGGGCCCACGAGCAGTACTTC.

The V gene is TRBV18, the J gene TRBJ2-1, with D possibly TRBD1 on 5 matching bases. This CDR3 has 15 residues. The ends were cut back, 4 bases at V and 0 bases at J, with 10 bases in the middle. Per germline, CDR1 KGHSH and CDR2 LQKENI. CDR3 sequence (DNA): TGTGCCAGCTCACAGCAGGGCTTCTCCTACAATGAGCAGTTCTTC. The encoded protein is CASSQQGFSYNEQFF.

This chain uses TRBV6-2 or TRBV6-3 with TRBJ1-2, with 9 bases aligning to TRBD1. Trimming at V came to 4 bases and at J to 4 bases, leaving 7 bases not matched to a gene. The CDR3 has 15 amino acids. Germline CDR1 and CDR2: MNHEY and SVGEGT. The CDR3 protein is CASSSPGQGFYGYTF. The CDR3 coding sequence is TGTGCCAGCAGTTCCCCGGGACAGGGCTTCTATGGCTACACCTTC.

The rearrangement links TRBV5-1 to TRBJ2-1; TRBD1 might be the D (6 bases). The germline V and J ends were trimmed by 2 bases and 4 bases, with 10 bases remaining between them. This CDR3 has 14 residues. From germline, CDR1 is SGHRS and CDR2 YFSETQ. The CDR3 nucleotides are TGCGCCAGCAGCTTACAGGACAGATACAATGAGCAGTTCTTC. As protein: CASSLQDRYNEQFF.

The V and J genes are TRBV5-6 and TRBJ2-1, with D possibly TRBD2 on 6 matching bases. Germline V gives CDR1 SGHDT, CDR2 YYEEEE. V shed 4 bases and J shed 0 bases, with 14 bases lying between them. CDR3 size: 16 residues. The CDR3 region is CASSPWWGDSYNEQFF. CDR3 nucleotides: TGTGCCAGCAGCCCGTGGTGGGGGGACTCCTACAATGAGCAGTTCTTC.

CDR3 loop: CASSFPSYGYTF. The CDR3 DNA reads as TGCGCCAGCAGCTTCCCCAGCTATGGCTACACCTTC. The rearrangement uses TRBV4-1 and TRBJ1-2; D gene uncertain. From germline, CDR1 is MGHRA and CDR2 YSYEKL. The CDR3 is made up of 12 amino acids. V lost 5 bases and J lost 4, with 8 bases in between.

This chain's CDR3 is CASSFGSTYNEQFF. CDR3 sequence (DNA): TGTGCCAGCAGTTTTGGGAGCACCTACAATGAGCAGTTCTTC. This chain links TRBV7-3 with TRBJ2-1; a weak D match, TRBD2 (5 bases). Germline V gene data show CDR1 as SGHTA and CDR2 as FQGTGA. The CDR3 spans 14 residues. The V end lost 6 bases, the J end lost 2 bases, and 11 bases lay between the germline ends.

V and J are TRBV19 and TRBJ1-5; no clear D gene. The germline V gene encodes CDR1 LNHDA and CDR2 SQIVND (reference sequence). The CDR3 is 14 amino acids. Trimming pared 5 bases from V and 4 bases from J, leaving 12 bases between. This chain's CDR3 is CASSFRRSNQPQHF. CDR3 DNA: TGTGCCAGTAGTTTCCGAAGGTCGAATCAGCCCCAGCATTTT.

This clone was seen just once. The chain has TRBV10-3 and TRBJ1-3; 7 bases fit TRBD1. V lost 0 bases, J lost 0 bases, and 11 bases stayed unmatched. Germline V gene data show CDR1 as ENHRY and CDR2 as SYGVKD. There are 19 residues in the CDR3. The CDR3 region is CAISESEGRGITSGNTIYF. The CDR3 nucleotides read TGTGCCATCAGTGAGTCGGAAGGCAGGGGGATTACCTCTGGAAACACCATATATTTT.

In its sample, this clone was seen a few times. The chain employs TRBV10-1 and TRBJ1-3; D not resolved. This CDR3 spans 16 amino acids. CDR1 and CDR2 from the germline V gene are WNHNN and SYGVQD (reference sequence). The germline V and J ends were trimmed by 5 bases and 0 bases, with 14 bases remaining between them. The CDR3 region has the DNA TGCGCCAGCAGTACCAGAGGACCGACCTCTGGAAACACCATATATTTT. Protein sequence: CASSTRGPTSGNTIYF.

V gene TRBV5-6 combines with J gene TRBJ1-1, with 7 bases identical to TRBD1. The V and J ends lost 1 base and 3 bases, in that order; junction bases with no gene match: 0. Germline values: CDR1 SGHDT, CDR2 YYEEEE. This CDR3 has 13 amino acids. The CDR3 here is CASSLTGDTEAFF. The CDR3 bases are TGTGCCAGCAGCTTGACAGGGGACACTGAAGCTTTCTTT.

The genes are TRBV2 and TRBJ1-2; TRBD1 matches at 9 bases. With 6 bases clipped from V and 2 bases from J, the junction kept 4 bases outside the gene matches. CDR1 is SNHLY and CDR2 is FYNNEI in the germline V gene. This CDR3 is built from 14 residues. The CDR3 DNA follows: TGTGCCAGCAGAAAACAGGGGGCCAACTATGGCTACACCTTC. This sequence encodes CASRKQGANYGYTF.

This chain links TRBV6-5 with TRBJ1-3, with D hard to call. Germline V gives CDR1 MNHEY, CDR2 SVGAGI. The CDR3 is made up of 11 amino acids. Trimming removed 6 bases at V and 7 bases at J, with 7 bases between. CDR3 loop: CASSSPNTIYF. The CDR3 DNA reads TGTGCCAGCAGCTCACCGAACACCATATATTTT.